This paragraph reports one T cell receptor (beta chain). The target antigen is unknown. Repertoires were generated with immunoSEQ multiplex PCR, while TCRdb's copy carries only in-frame clones and drops some. Of roughly 120,000 clones listed, over 75% are singletons. This specimen comes from a study of T cell responses to AZD1222 COVID-19 vaccine. Study-level findings and limits: Across spike, vaccine-associated CD4 TCRs were found, dominant at 160-218 and 743-854.

Trimming shortened V by 6 bases and J by 10 bases, and 10 bases separated the two germline ends. The CDR3 has 11 amino acids. This TCR was sampled from an adult in good health. The chain carries TRBV12-3 or TRBV12-4 and TRBJ2-1; D gene ambiguous. The sequenced sample was peripheral blood, obtained on day 0 of AZD1222 vaccination. The CDR3 protein is CASSARQEQFF. The CDR3 DNA reads TGTGCCAGCAGCGCCAGGCAGGAGCAGTTCTTC.